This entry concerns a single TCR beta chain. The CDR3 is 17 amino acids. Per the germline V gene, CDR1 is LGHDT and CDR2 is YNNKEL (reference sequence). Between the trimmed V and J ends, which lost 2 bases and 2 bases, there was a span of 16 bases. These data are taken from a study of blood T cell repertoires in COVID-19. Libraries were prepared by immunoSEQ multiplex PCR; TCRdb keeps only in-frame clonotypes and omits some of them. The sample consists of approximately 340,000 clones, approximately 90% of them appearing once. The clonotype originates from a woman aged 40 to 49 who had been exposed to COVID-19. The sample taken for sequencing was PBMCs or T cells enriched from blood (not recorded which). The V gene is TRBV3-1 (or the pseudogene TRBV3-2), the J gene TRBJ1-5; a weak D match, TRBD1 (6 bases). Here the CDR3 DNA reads TGTGCCAGCAGCCAAACAGGGCAGGGGATAGGCAATCAGCCCCAGCATTTT. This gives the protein CASSQTGQGIGNQPQHF.